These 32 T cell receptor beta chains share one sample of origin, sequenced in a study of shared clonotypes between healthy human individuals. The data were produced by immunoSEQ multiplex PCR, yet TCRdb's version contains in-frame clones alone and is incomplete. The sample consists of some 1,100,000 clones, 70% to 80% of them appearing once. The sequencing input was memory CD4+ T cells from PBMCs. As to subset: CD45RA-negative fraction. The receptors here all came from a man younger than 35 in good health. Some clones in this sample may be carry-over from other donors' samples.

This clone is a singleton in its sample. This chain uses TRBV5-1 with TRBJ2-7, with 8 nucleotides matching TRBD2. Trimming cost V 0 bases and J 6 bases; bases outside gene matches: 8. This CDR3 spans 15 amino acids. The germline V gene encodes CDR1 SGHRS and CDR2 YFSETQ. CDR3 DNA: TGCGCCAGCAGCTTGGGGGGAAGCGGGAGCCGCGAGCAGTACTTC. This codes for CASSLGGSGSREQYF.

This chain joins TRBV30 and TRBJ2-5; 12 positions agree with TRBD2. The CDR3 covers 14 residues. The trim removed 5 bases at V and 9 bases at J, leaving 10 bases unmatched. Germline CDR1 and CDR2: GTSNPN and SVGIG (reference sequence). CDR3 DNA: TGTGCCTGGGGGCCGGGACTAGCGGGCGGAGCCCAGTACTTC. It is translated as CAWGPGLAGGAQYF.

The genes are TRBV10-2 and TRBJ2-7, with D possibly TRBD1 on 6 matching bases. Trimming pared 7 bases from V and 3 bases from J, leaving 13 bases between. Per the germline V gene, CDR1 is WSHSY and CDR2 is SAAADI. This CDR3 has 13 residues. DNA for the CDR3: TGCGCCAGCATGAGGACAGAAGACTACGAGCAGTACTTC. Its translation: CASMRTEDYEQYF.

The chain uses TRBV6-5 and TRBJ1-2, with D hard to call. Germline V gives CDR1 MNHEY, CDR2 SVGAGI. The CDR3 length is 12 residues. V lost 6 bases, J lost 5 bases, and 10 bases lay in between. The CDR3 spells CASRGSGYGYTF. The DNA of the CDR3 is TGTGCCAGCAGGGGATCGGGGTATGGCTACACCTTC.

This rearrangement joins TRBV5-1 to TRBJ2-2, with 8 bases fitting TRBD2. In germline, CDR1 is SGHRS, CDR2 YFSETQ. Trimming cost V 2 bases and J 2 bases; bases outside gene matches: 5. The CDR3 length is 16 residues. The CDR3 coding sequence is TGCGCCAGCAGCTTAGCGGGAGTGGGTAACACCGGGGAGCTGTTTTTT. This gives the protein CASSLAGVGNTGELFF.

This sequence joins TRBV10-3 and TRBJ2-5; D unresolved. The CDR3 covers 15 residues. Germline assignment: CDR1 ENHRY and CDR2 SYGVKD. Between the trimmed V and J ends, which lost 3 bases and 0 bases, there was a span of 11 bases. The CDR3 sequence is CAISDSVGNQETQYF. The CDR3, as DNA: TGTGCCATCAGTGACTCTGTGGGGAACCAAGAGACCCAGTACTTC.

CDR3 in DNA: TGTGCCAGCAACTCGCCCGGTTACACCGGGGAGCTGTTTTTT. It codes for CASNSPGYTGELFF. The J gene is TRBJ2-2, the V gene TRBV6-1, with D uncertain. CDR3 size: 14 residues. The ends were cut back, 7 bases at V and 3 bases at J, with 12 bases in the middle. CDR1 is MNHNS and CDR2 is SASEGT in the germline V gene.

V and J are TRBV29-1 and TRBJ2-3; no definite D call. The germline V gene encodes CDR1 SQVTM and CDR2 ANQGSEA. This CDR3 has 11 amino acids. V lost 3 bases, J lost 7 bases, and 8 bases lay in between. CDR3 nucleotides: TGCAGCGTTGACTGGGGAAATACGCAGTATTTT. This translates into CSVDWGNTQYF.

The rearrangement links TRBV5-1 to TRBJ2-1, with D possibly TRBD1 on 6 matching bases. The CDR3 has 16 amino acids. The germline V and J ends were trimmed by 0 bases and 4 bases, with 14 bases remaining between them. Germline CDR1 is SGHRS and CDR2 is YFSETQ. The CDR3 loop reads CASSLADSVLYNEQFF. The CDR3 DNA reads TGCGCCAGCAGCTTGGCGGACAGCGTATTATACAATGAGCAGTTCTTC.

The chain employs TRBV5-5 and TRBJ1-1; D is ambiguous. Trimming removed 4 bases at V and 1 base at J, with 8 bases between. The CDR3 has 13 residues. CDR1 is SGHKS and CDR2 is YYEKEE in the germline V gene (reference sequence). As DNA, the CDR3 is TGTGCCAGCAGCACCTACAAGAACACTGAAGCTTTCTTT. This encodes CASSTYKNTEAFF.

The DNA for the CDR3 is TGTGCCAGTCAAGACCCACTAGGTCGTCACAATGAGCAGTTCTTC. Residues: CASQDPLGRHNEQFF. V and J are TRBV19 and TRBJ2-1; the D gene is possibly TRBD2 (5 bases). Germline CDR1 and CDR2: LNHDA and SQIVND (reference sequence). Between the trimmed V and J ends, which lost 8 bases and 5 bases, there was a span of 19 bases. The CDR3 length is 15 residues. The variable domain in full, completed from reference TRBV19 and TRBJ2-1, reads DGGITQSPKYLFRKEGQNVTLSCEQNLNHDAMYWYRQDPGQGLRLIYYSQIVNDFQKGDIAEGYSVSREKKESFPLTVTSAQKNPTAFYLCASQDPLGRHNEQFFGPGTRLTVL.

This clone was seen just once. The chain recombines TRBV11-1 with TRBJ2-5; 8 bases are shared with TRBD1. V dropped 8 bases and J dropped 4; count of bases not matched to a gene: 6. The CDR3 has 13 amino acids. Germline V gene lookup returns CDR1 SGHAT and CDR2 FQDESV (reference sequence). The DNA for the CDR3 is TGTGCCAGCGGACAGACAGGGGCAGAGACCCAGTACTTC. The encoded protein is CASGQTGAETQYF.

The DNA of the CDR3 is TGCGCCAGCAGCTCACAGGGGACTGGAAACACCATATATTTT. Protein: CASSSQGTGNTIYF. V is TRBV5-1 and J is TRBJ1-3; TRBD1 matches at 7 bases. The germline V gene has CDR1 SGHRS and CDR2 YFSETQ. CDR3 length: 14 amino acids. Germline trimming cut 3 bases from V and 2 bases from J; bases unmatched to any gene: 2. The full variable domain, with the rest looked up from reference TRBV5-1 and TRBJ1-3, is KAGVTQTPRYLIKTRGQQVTLSCSPISGHRSVSWYQQTPGQGLQFLFEYFSETQRNKGNFPGRFSGRQFSNSRSEMNVSTLELGDSALYLCASSSQGTGNTIYFGEGSWLTVV.

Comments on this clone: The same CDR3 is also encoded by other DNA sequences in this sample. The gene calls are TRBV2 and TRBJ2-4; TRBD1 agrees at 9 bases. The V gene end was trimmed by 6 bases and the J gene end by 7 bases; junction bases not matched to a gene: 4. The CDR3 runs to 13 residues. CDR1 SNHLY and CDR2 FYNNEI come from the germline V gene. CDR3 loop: CASSDGQGNIQYF. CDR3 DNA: TGTGCCAGCAGCGACGGACAGGGGAACATTCAGTACTTC.

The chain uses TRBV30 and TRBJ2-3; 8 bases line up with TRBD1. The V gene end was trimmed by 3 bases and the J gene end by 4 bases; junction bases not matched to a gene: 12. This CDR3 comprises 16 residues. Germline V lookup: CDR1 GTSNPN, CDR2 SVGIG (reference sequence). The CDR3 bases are TGTGCCTGGAGGACCCGCAGACAGGGGTTGGCAGATACGCAGTATTTT. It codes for CAWRTRRQGLADTQYF.

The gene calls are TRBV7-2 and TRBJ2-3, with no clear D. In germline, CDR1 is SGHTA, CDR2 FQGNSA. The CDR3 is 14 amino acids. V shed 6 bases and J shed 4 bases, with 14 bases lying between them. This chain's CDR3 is CASSLPDLSDTQYF. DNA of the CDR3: TGTGCCAGCAGTCTCCCGGACCTTTCAGATACGCAGTATTTT.

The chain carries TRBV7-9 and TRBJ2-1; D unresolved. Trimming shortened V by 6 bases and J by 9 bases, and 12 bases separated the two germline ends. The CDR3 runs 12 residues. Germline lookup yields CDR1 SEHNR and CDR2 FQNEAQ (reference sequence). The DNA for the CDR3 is TGTGCCAGCAGTTATAAAGACGGTGAGCAGTTCTTC. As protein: CASSYKDGEQFF.

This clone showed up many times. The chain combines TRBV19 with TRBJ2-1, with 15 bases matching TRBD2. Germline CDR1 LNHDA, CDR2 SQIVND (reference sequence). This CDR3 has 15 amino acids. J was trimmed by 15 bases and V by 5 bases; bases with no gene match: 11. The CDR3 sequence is CASSPRTSGRAEWFF. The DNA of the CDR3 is TGTGCCAGTAGTCCTCGGACTAGCGGGAGGGCCGAATGGTTCTTC.

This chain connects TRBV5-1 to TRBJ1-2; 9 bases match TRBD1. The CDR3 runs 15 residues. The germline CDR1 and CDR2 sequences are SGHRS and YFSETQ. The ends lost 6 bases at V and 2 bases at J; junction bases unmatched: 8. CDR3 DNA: TGCGCCAGCACCAGGGACAGGGCGACAAACTATGGCTACACCTTC. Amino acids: CASTRDRATNYGYTF. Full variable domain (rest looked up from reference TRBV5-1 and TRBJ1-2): KAGVTQTPRYLIKTRGQQVTLSCSPISGHRSVSWYQQTPGQGLQFLFEYFSETQRNKGNFPGRFSGRQFSNSRSEMNVSTLELGDSALYLCASTRDRATNYGYTFGSGTRLTVV.

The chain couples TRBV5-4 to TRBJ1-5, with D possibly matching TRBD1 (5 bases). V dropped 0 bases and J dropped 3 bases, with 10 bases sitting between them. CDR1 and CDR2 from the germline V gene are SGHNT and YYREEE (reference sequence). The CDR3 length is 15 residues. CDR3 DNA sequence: TGTGCCAGCAGCTTGGGACCCAGGGACAATCAGCCCCAGCATTTT. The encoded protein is CASSLGPRDNQPQHF.

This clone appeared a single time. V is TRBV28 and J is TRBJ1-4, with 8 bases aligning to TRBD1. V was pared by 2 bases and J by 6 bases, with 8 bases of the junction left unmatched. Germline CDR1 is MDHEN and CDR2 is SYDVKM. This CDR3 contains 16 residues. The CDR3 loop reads CASSLIRHRGDEKLFF. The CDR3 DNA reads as TGTGCCAGCAGTTTAATTCGACACAGGGGGGATGAAAAACTGTTTTTT.

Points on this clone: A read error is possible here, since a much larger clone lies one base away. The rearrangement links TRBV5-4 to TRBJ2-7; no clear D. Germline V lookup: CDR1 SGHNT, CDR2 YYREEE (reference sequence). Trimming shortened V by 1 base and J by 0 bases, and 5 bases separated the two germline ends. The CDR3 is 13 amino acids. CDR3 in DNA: TGTGCCAGCAGCTTGCCCCCCTCCTACGAGCAGTACTTC. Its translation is CASSLPPSYEQYF.

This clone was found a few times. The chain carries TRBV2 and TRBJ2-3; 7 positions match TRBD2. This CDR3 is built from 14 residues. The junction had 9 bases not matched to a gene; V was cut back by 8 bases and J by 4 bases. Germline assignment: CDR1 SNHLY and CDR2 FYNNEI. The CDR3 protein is CASVSGIGADTQYF. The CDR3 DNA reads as TGTGCCAGCGTAAGCGGGATAGGCGCAGATACGCAGTATTTT.

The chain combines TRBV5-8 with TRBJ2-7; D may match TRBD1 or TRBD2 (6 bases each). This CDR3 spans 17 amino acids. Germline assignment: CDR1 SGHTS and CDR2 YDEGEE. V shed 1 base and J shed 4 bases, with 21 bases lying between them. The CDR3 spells CASSLSYGGGSAYEQYF. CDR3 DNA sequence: TGTGCCAGCAGCTTGAGTTATGGAGGGGGGTCCGCTTACGAGCAGTACTTC.

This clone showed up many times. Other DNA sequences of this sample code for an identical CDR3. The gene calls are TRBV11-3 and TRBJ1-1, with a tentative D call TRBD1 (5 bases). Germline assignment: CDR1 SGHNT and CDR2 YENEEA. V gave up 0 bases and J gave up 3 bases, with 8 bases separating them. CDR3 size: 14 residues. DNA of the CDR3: TGTGCCAGCAGCTTAGAGGGGGGGGACACTGAAGCTTTCTTT. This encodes CASSLEGGDTEAFF.

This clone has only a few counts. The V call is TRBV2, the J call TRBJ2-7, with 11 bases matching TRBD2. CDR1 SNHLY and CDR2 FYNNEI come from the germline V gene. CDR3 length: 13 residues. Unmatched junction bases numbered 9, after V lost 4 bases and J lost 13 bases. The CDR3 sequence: CASSATSGSPHYF. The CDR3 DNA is TGTGCCAGCAGTGCCACTAGCGGGAGCCCCCATTACTTC.

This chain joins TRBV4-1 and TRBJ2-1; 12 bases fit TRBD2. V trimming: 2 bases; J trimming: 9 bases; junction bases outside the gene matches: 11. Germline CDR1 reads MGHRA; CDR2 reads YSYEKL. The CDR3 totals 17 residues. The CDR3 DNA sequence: TGCGCCAGCAGCCAACTAGCTGGACTAGCGGGAATTTTTGAGCAGTTCTTC. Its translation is CASSQLAGLAGIFEQFF.

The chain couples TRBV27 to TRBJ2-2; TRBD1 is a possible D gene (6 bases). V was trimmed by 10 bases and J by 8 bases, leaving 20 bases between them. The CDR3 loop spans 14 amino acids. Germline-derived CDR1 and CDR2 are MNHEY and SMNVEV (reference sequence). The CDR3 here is CATTRRRGIGELFF. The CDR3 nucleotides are TGTGCCACCACCCGGCGAAGGGGGATAGGGGAGCTGTTTTTT.

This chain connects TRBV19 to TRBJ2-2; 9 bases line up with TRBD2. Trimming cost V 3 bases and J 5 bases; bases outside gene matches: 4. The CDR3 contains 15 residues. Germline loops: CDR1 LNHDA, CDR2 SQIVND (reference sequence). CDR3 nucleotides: TGTGCCAGTAGTATTTTAGCGGGAGTAACCGGGGAGCTGTTTTTT. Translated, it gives CASSILAGVTGELFF.

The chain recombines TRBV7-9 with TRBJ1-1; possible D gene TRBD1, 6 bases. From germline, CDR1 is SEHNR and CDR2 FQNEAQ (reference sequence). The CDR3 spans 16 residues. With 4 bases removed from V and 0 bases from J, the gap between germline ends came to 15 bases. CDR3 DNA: TGTGCCAGCAGCTCACGACAGGCACTTATGAACACTGAAGCTTTCTTT. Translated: CASSSRQALMNTEAFF.

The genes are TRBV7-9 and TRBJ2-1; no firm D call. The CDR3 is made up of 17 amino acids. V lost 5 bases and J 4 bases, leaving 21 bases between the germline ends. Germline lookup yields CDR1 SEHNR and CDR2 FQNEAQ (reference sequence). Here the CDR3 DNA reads TGTGCCAGCAGCAATACCCAGACGGCGGTGAAATACAATGAGCAGTTCTTC. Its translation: CASSNTQTAVKYNEQFF.

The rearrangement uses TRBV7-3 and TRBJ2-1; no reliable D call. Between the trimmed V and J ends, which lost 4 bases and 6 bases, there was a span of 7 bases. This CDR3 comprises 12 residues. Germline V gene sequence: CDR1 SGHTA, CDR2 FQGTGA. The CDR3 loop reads CASSSTLNEQFF. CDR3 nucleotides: TGTGCCAGCAGCTCAACCCTCAATGAGCAGTTCTTC.